This T cell receptor (beta chain) was captured by sequencing in a study of T cell repertoires in cytomegalovirus infection. Study summary: Use of recently identified HLA-C-restricted and well-studied HLA-B-restricted CMV epitopes was part of the study. Matching HLA type, along with CMV infection, was indicated by public TCR beta signatures.

TCRdb itself ran the reads through MiXCR, one entry per CDR3 protein. The data show about 160,000 distinct CDR3 sequences, roughly a fifth seen once. On this clonotype: Its antigen is not identified.

The starting material was CD8+ T cells from cultured PBMCs, obtained from culture after CMV antigen stimulation. This clonotype was sampled from a human donor in good health (CMV status not recorded). Some clones in this sample may be carry-over from other donors' samples.

The CDR3 coding sequence is TGTGCCAGCAGCTTTAGGGGAGGGACAGGGCGCACAGATACGCAGTATTTT. Its translation is CASSFRGGTGRTDTQYF. V gene TRBV7-2 combines with J gene TRBJ2-3; 9 bases agree with TRBD1. V was clipped by 3 bases and J by 1 base; unmatched bases: 8. CDR1 and CDR2 (germline): SGHTA, FQGNSA. CDR3 length: 17 residues.